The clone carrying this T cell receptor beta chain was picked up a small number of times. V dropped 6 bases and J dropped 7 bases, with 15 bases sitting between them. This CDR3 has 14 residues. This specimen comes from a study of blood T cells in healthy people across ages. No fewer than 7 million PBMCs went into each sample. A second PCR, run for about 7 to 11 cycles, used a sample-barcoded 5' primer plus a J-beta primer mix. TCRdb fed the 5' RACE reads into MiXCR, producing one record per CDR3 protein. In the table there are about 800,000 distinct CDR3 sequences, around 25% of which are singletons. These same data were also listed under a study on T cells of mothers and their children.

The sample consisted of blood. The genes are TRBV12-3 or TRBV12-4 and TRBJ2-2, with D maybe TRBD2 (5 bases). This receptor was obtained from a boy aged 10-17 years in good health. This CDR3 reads CASSQLVFGGELFF. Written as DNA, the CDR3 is TGTGCCAGCAGCCAACTAGTGTTTGGCGGGGAGCTGTTTTTT.